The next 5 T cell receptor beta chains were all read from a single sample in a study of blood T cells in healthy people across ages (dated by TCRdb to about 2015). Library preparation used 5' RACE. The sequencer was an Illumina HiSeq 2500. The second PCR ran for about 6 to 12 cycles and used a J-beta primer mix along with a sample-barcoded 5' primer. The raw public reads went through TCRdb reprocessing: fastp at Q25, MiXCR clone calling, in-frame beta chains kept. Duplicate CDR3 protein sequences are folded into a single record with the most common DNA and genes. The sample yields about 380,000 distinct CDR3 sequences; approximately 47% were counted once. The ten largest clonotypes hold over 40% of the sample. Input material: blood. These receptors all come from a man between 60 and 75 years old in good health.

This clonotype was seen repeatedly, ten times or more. CDR3 loop: CASRSGTSVYTDTQYF. CDR3 DNA: TGTGCCAGCAGATCCGGGACTAGCGTATACACAGATACGCAGTATTTT. The chain carries TRBV2 and TRBJ2-3, with 10 bases that match TRBD2. Unmatched junction bases numbered 8, after V lost 6 bases and J lost 2 bases. CDR1 is SNHLY, CDR2 FYNNEI, per germline. This CDR3 spans 16 amino acids.

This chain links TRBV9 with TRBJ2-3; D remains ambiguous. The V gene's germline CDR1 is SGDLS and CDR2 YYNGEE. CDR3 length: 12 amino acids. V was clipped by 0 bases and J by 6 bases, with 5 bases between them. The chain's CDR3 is CASSVVGDTQYF. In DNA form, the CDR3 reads TGTGCCAGCAGCGTAGTTGGGGATACGCAGTATTTT.

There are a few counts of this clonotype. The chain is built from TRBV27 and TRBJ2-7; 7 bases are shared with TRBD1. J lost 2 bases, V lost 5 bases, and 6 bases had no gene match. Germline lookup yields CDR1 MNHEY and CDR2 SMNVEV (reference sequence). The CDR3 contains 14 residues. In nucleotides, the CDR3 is TGTGCCAGCAGTAAAGGGACAGCCACCTACGAGCAGTACTTC. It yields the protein CASSKGTATYEQYF.

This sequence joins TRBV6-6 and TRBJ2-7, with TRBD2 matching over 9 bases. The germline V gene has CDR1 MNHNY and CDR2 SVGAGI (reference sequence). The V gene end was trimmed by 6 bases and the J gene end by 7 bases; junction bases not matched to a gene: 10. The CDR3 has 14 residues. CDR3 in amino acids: CASSLAGRDNEQYF. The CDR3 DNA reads TGTGCCAGCAGCCTAGCGGGGAGGGACAATGAGCAGTACTTC.

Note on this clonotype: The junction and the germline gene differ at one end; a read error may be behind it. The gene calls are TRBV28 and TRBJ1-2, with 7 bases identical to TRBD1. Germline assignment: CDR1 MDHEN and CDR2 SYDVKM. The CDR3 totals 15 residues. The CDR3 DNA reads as TGTGCCGGCAGACCTGGGGACAGAATGAACTATGGCTACACCTTC. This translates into CAGRPGDRMNYGYTF.